The 10 T cell receptor beta chains in this list originate from one sample, sequenced in a study of cytomegalovirus exposure and HLA in healthy donors. Primers: 60 Vbeta forward and 13 Jbeta reverse. The repertoire was sequenced with immunoSEQ multiplex PCR; TCRdb's copy has only in-frame clones and lacks some. The table records about 62,000 clones, about 81% of them present only once. The sample was PBMCs. These receptors were collected from a woman between 25 and 40 years old in good health and CMV-seronegative.

The V call is TRBV29-1, the J call TRBJ1-1; D remains unclear. This CDR3 has 10 amino acids. Trimming removed 5 bases at V and 7 bases at J, with 8 bases between. Germline-derived CDR1 and CDR2 are SQVTM and ANQGSEA. CDR3 nucleotides: TGCAGCGTTTGGGAGGGTGAAGCTTTCTTT. It yields the protein CSVWEGEAFF.

The chain uses TRBV5-6 and TRBJ2-3, with D possibly TRBD1 on 6 matching bases. CDR1 is SGHDT and CDR2 is YYEEEE in the germline V gene. The CDR3 loop spans 15 amino acids. The V end was cut by 7 bases, the J end by 0 bases, with 15 bases between. The CDR3 nucleotides are TGTGCCAGCCGATTGACAGGCACTAGCACAGATACGCAGTATTTT. It codes for CASRLTGTSTDTQYF.

This chain uses TRBV5-1 with TRBJ1-1, with TRBD1 identical over 12 bases. V was clipped by 4 bases and J by 5 bases; unmatched bases: 12. There are 17 residues in the CDR3. Germline CDR1 is SGHRS and CDR2 is YFSETQ. The CDR3 loop is CASSVAGTGGIQTEAFF. In DNA form, the CDR3 reads TGCGCCAGCAGCGTTGCCGGGACAGGGGGCATTCAGACTGAAGCTTTCTTT. Variable domain in full (rest from reference TRBV5-1 and TRBJ1-1): KAGVTQTPRYLIKTRGQQVTLSCSPISGHRSVSWYQQTPGQGLQFLFEYFSETQRNKGNFPGRFSGRQFSNSRSEMNVSTLELGDSALYLCASSVAGTGGIQTEAFFGQGTRLTVV.

The chain is built from TRBV15 and TRBJ2-1; 8 bases fit TRBD2. CDR3 length equals 17 residues. The germline V gene has CDR1 LNHNV and CDR2 YYDKDF (reference sequence). Trimming took 0 bases from V and 0 from J; bases not matched to a gene: 4. The CDR3 bases are TGTGCCACCAGCAGAGAAACAGGACTAGCCTCCTACAATGAGCAGTTCTTC. Encoded protein: CATSRETGLASYNEQFF.

This chain joins TRBV15 and TRBJ2-1; no clear D. Trimming took off 8 bases at V and 10 bases at J, with 24 bases between the two ends. The CDR3 loop spans 15 amino acids. Germline V gene lookup returns CDR1 LNHNV and CDR2 YYDKDF (reference sequence). The CDR3 region has the DNA TGTGCCACCTATCACTTTTTCCCGCCGGCGCGGGAGCAGTTCTTC. Translation: CATYHFFPPAREQFF.

A few counts support this clone. The rearrangement joins TRBV19 to TRBJ1-4; D is uncertain. The CDR3 sequence is 12 residues long. The germline CDR1 and CDR2 sequences are LNHDA and SQIVND (reference sequence). Between the trimmed V and J ends, which lost 5 bases and 7 bases, there was a span of 8 bases. In nucleotides, the CDR3 is TGTGCCAGTAGTGACATTATTGAAAAACTGTTTTTT. Residues: CASSDIIEKLFF.

V and J are TRBV30 and TRBJ2-7, with D perhaps TRBD2 (6 bases). The CDR3 length is 13 residues. CDR1 GTSNPN and CDR2 SVGIG come from the germline V gene (reference sequence). The V end was cut by 2 bases, the J end by 0 bases, with 8 bases between. The CDR3 DNA is TGTGCCTGGAGTCGGGGAGGCTCCTACGAGCAGTACGTC. Encoded protein: CAWSRGGSYEQYV.

The chain carries TRBV30 and TRBJ2-5; D possibly corresponds to TRBD2 (7 bases). The CDR3 loop spans 13 amino acids. Germline loops: CDR1 GTSNPN, CDR2 SVGIG (reference sequence). The V end was cut by 2 bases, the J end by 4 bases, with 11 bases between. CDR3 in amino acids: CAWSIRGGETQYF. The DNA of the CDR3 is TGTGCCTGGAGTATTAGGGGGGGAGAGACCCAGTACTTC. Supplemented by reference TRBV30 and TRBJ2-5, the full variable domain reads SQTIHQWPATLVQPVGSPLSLECTVEGTSNPNLYWYRQAAGRGLQLLFYSVGIGQISSEVPQNLSASRPQDRQFILSSKKLLLSDSGFYLCAWSIRGGETQYFGPGTRLLVL.

The chain has TRBV7-2 and TRBJ2-3; the D gene is possibly TRBD2 (5 bases). The CDR3 is made up of 15 amino acids. CDR1 and CDR2 from the germline V gene are SGHTA and FQGNSA. V lost 7 bases and J 0 bases, leaving 14 bases between the germline ends. CDR3 sequence: CASKGQPGSTDTQYF. The CDR3 DNA reads as TGTGCCAGCAAAGGTCAACCGGGGAGCACAGATACGCAGTATTTT.

The gene calls are TRBV9 and TRBJ2-1; 9 positions match TRBD2. V lost 3 bases and J lost 5; bases outside the gene matches: 9. Germline assignment: CDR1 SGDLS and CDR2 YYNGEE. The CDR3 has 16 residues. For the CDR3, the DNA is TGTGCCAGCAGCGGTAGTGTTAGCGGGAGAAACAATGAGCAGTTCTTC. Its translation: CASSGSVSGRNNEQFF.